This passage covers 25 T cell receptor beta chains from one sample sequenced in a study of vaccination effects on CD4 cells after COVID-19. Upon completion of 10 to 11 days in culture, CD4+ T cells were isolated. Sequenced by immunoSEQ multiplex PCR; TCRdb stores in-frame clones only, minus some. The data show tens of thousands of clones, with 74% seen just once and approximately 9% held by the top ten. Their antigens remain unidentified. The starting material was CD4+ T cells from PBMCs cultured without peptide, obtained before COVID-19 vaccination. The receptors were gathered from a human donor who had a prior SARS-CoV-2 infection.

The J gene is TRBJ1-4, the V gene TRBV5-1, with TRBD1 as a possible D gene (6 bases). CDR3 length: 16 amino acids. The germline gives CDR1 SGHRS, CDR2 YFSETQ. Trimming removed 3 bases from V and 3 bases from J, with 15 bases in between. The CDR3 protein is CASSSDPGQSNEKLFF. DNA of the CDR3: TGCGCCAGCAGCTCGGACCCTGGACAGTCTAATGAAAAACTGTTTTTT.

This clone was found a few times. CDR3 residues: CASGSRESYEQYF. Here the CDR3 DNA reads TGTGCCAGCGGCTCTAGGGAGTCCTACGAGCAGTACTTC. The chain is built from TRBV11-3 and TRBJ2-7; D is possibly TRBD2 (5 bases). Deletions cut 8 bases from V and 1 base from J, with 12 bases between. The CDR3 contains 13 residues. Germline V CDR1 and CDR2: SGHNT, YENEEA.

This clone was observed once. This chain uses TRBV18 with TRBJ1-5; maybe TRBD1 (5 bases). CDR3 length: 15 amino acids. V lost 3 bases and J lost 2, with 11 bases in between. Germline V gene data show CDR1 as KGHSH and CDR2 as LQKENI. CDR3 DNA: TGTGCCAGCTCACCTCAGGGAGTTGGCAATCAGCCCCAGCATTTT. Amino acid sequence: CASSPQGVGNQPQHF.

The chain combines TRBV12-3 or TRBV12-4 with TRBJ2-7; no definite D call. This CDR3 has 13 residues. V lost 3 bases, J lost 0 bases, and 6 bases lay in between. The CDR3, as DNA: TGTGCCAGCAGTTTTCAGGTCTCCTACGAGCAGTACTTC. This codes for CASSFQVSYEQYF.

CDR3 protein: CASRYVAGTYEQYF. The CDR3 bases are TGCGCCAGCAGATATGTGGCCGGAACCTACGAGCAGTACTTC. The chain combines TRBV5-1 with TRBJ2-7; no definite D call. Germline values: CDR1 SGHRS, CDR2 YFSETQ. V was trimmed by 5 bases and J by 2 bases, leaving 14 bases between them. The CDR3 sequence is 14 residues long.

The rearrangement uses TRBV28 and TRBJ2-3, with 10 bases matching TRBD2. With V trimmed by 3 bases and J by 1 base, 4 bases remained unmatched. Germline V gene data show CDR1 as MDHEN and CDR2 as SYDVKM. This CDR3 has 16 amino acids. The CDR3 region is CASSFQTSGRTDTQYF. The DNA of the CDR3 is TGTGCCAGCAGTTTTCAGACTAGCGGGCGCACAGATACGCAGTATTTT.

The gene calls are TRBV5-4 and TRBJ2-6; TRBD2 might be the D (6 bases). Per germline, CDR1 SGHNT and CDR2 YYREEE (reference sequence). The CDR3 totals 16 residues. V was clipped by 4 bases and J by 4 bases, with 15 bases between them. The CDR3 sequence is CASSPGEVAGANVLTF. The CDR3 DNA reads as TGTGCCAGCAGCCCCGGGGAGGTGGCCGGGGCCAACGTCCTGACTTTC. The variable domain in full, with the rest retrieved from reference TRBV5-4 and TRBJ2-6, is ETGVTQSPTHLIKTRGQQVTLRCSSQSGHNTVSWYQQALGQGPQFIFQYYREEENGRGNFPPRFSGLQFPNYSSELNVNALELDDSALYLCASSPGEVAGANVLTFGAGSRLTVL.

The J gene is TRBJ1-1, the V gene TRBV5-1; D unresolved. In germline, CDR1 is SGHRS, CDR2 YFSETQ. Trimming shortened V by 0 bases and J by 10 bases, and 10 bases separated the two germline ends. This CDR3 region has 12 residues. The CDR3 spells CASSLEGAIAFF. The CDR3, as DNA: TGCGCCAGCAGCTTGGAAGGAGCTATAGCTTTCTTT.

In this sample, this clone turned up a few times. The chain employs TRBV30 and TRBJ1-5, with D perhaps matching TRBD1 (5 bases). The CDR3 contains 13 residues. Trimming took 1 base from V and 4 from J, leaving 8 bases between them. CDR1 and CDR2 (germline): GTSNPN, SVGIG (reference sequence). CDR3 amino acids: CAWSERGNQPQHF. As DNA, the CDR3 is TGTGCCTGGAGTGAACGGGGGAATCAGCCCCAGCATTTT.

The chain combines TRBV5-4 with TRBJ2-3, with a weak D call TRBD2 (6 bases). CDR1 and CDR2 (germline): SGHNT, YYREEE (reference sequence). Trimming stripped 4 bases from V and 3 bases from J, with 21 bases between. The CDR3 consists of 17 residues. As DNA, the CDR3 is TGTGCCAGCAGCCGCACAGACACGGGAGATTTTACAGATACGCAGTATTTT. Protein: CASSRTDTGDFTDTQYF.

The chain has TRBV15 and TRBJ2-4; no clear D gene. The germline V gene encodes CDR1 LNHNV and CDR2 YYDKDF (reference sequence). V was clipped by 6 bases and J by 8 bases, with 14 bases between them. The CDR3 covers 13 residues. CDR3 coding DNA: TGTGCCACCAGTGTGACTCAAAAGGACATTCAGTACTTC. Translating it yields CATSVTQKDIQYF.

This chain connects TRBV2 to TRBJ2-1; 9 positions match TRBD2. Losses at the gene ends were 2 bases for V and 7 bases for J; bases not matched to a gene: 15. The CDR3 loop spans 18 amino acids. The germline CDR1 and CDR2 sequences are SNHLY and FYNNEI. The CDR3 loop is CASSELEREATVANEQFF. In DNA form, the CDR3 reads TGTGCCAGCAGTGAATTGGAGCGGGAGGCCACCGTGGCAAATGAGCAGTTCTTC.

This clone appeared once. This sequence joins TRBV5-1 and TRBJ2-2; no definite D call. This CDR3 is 15 amino acids long. In germline, CDR1 is SGHRS, CDR2 YFSETQ. Deletions cut 1 base from V and 3 bases from J, with 10 bases between. For the CDR3, the DNA is TGCGCCAGCAGCTTGTGGCCCGACTACACCGGGGAGCTGTTTTTT. This encodes CASSLWPDYTGELFF.

This chain links TRBV5-8 with TRBJ1-3; 7 bases line up with TRBD1. V lost 4 bases and J lost 1; bases outside the gene matches: 14. The CDR3 is 18 residues long. From germline, CDR1 is SGHTS and CDR2 YDEGEE. CDR3 nucleotides: TGTGCCAGCAGCGATCATCGGGTCAGGGGGGGATCTGGAAACACCATATATTTT. Amino acid sequence: CASSDHRVRGGSGNTIYF.

The V gene is TRBV11-2, the J gene TRBJ2-3; the D gene is possibly TRBD2 (6 bases). Germline V gene lookup returns CDR1 SGHAT and CDR2 FQNNGV. The CDR3 contains 18 residues. V lost 5 bases, J lost 2 bases, and 23 bases lay in between. The CDR3 DNA sequence: TGTGCCAGCAGCCCCTGGCCCCCGCGGGACGGGACCACAGATACGCAGTATTTT. It is translated as CASSPWPPRDGTTDTQYF.

This clone was found a few times. The genes are TRBV10-3 and TRBJ2-1; 11 positions match TRBD2. This CDR3 spans 16 amino acids. Germline loops: CDR1 ENHRY, CDR2 SYGVKD. V lost 4 bases to trimming and J lost 3 bases; unmatched junction nucleotides: 5. The CDR3 DNA reads as TGTGCCATCAGTGGTGGGGGACTAGCGGTCTACAATGAGCAGTTCTTC. Residues: CAISGGGLAVYNEQFF.

The chain has TRBV6-5 and TRBJ2-7; the match to TRBD2 covers 16 bases. Trimming took 4 bases from V and 4 from J; bases not matched to a gene: 4. In germline, CDR1 is MNHEY, CDR2 SVGAGI. The CDR3 runs to 16 residues. The CDR3 region is CASSSGLAGGPYEQYF. The CDR3 DNA follows: TGTGCCAGCAGTTCGGGACTAGCGGGAGGGCCGTACGAGCAGTACTTC.

The table lists this clone with a count of one. The chain uses TRBV19 and TRBJ2-1; 9 positions match TRBD2. The V and J ends lost 4 bases and 9 bases, in that order; junction bases with no gene match: 7. CDR3 length equals 14 residues. Germline lookup yields CDR1 LNHDA and CDR2 SQIVND (reference sequence). CDR3 protein: CASSSGGVHGEQFF. The CDR3 DNA sequence: TGTGCCAGTAGTAGCGGGGGGGTTCATGGTGAGCAGTTCTTC.

This sequence joins TRBV2 and TRBJ1-5; no definite D call. The V end was cut by 2 bases, the J end by 4 bases, with 6 bases between. From germline, CDR1 is SNHLY and CDR2 FYNNEI. The CDR3 extends over 13 amino acids. Here the CDR3 DNA reads TGTGCCAGCAGTGAAAGGGAGAATCAGCCCCAGCATTTT. It is translated as CASSERENQPQHF.

This clone was detected once. This chain links TRBV20-1 with TRBJ2-1; no reliable D call. CDR1 and CDR2 from the germline V gene are DFQATT and SNEGSKA (reference sequence). The length of the CDR3 is 10 residues. The ends were cut back, 3 bases at V and 9 bases at J, with 6 bases in the middle. The CDR3 loop reads CSARGVEQFF. The CDR3 coding sequence is TGCAGTGCTAGGGGCGTTGAGCAGTTCTTC.

Only a few counts were recorded for this clone. This chain connects TRBV11-3 to TRBJ1-2; 7 bases align to TRBD1. CDR3 length: 15 amino acids. V lost 5 bases to trimming and J lost 4 bases; unmatched junction nucleotides: 10. Germline V gene lookup returns CDR1 SGHNT and CDR2 YENEEA. The CDR3 reads CASSRGTDLGYGYTF. In DNA form, the CDR3 reads TGTGCCAGCAGCCGAGGGACAGACCTCGGCTATGGCTACACCTTC.

This chain links TRBV6-2 or TRBV6-3 with TRBJ2-1; D may correspond to TRBD1 or TRBD2 (5 bases each). Trimming stripped 6 bases from V and 8 bases from J, with 26 bases between. The V gene's germline CDR1 is MNHEY and CDR2 SVGEGT. This CDR3 comprises 17 residues. CDR3 bases: TGTGCCAGCAGCCACCAAAAGGTCTCACGTCGGGGCGATGAGCAGTTCTTC. Its translation: CASSHQKVSRRGDEQFF.

The chain uses TRBV11-1 and TRBJ2-3, with 11 bases lining up with TRBD2. V trimming: 5 bases; J trimming: 6 bases; junction bases outside the gene matches: 7. The CDR3 extends over 15 amino acids. Germline CDR1 reads SGHAT; CDR2 reads FQDESV (reference sequence). CDR3 sequence: CASSTRLAGTDTQYF. CDR3 nucleotides: TGTGCCAGCAGCACCCGACTAGCGGGAACTGATACGCAGTATTTT. The whole variable domain, filled in from reference TRBV11-1 and TRBJ2-3, reads EAEVAQSPRYKITEKSQAVAFWCDPISGHATLYWYRQILGQGPELLVQFQDESVVDDSQLPKDRFSAERLKGVDSTLKIQPAELGDSAMYLCASSTRLAGTDTQYFGPGTRLTVL.

V and J are TRBV11-2 and TRBJ2-5, with 7 nucleotides matching TRBD2. This CDR3 has 14 residues. Trimming at V came to 6 bases and at J to 5 bases, leaving 9 bases not matched to a gene. In germline, CDR1 is SGHAT, CDR2 FQNNGV. The CDR3 DNA is TGTGCCAGCAGTTATAGCGGGTTGGGGGAGACCCAGTACTTC. Residues: CASSYSGLGETQYF.

The V and J genes are TRBV7-3 and TRBJ1-1; 9 bases align to TRBD1. The CDR3 length is 16 residues. J gave up 3 bases and V 5 bases, and 10 bases lay outside the gene matches. The germline CDR1 and CDR2 sequences are SGHTA and FQGTGA. The CDR3 here is CASSPLGRTGDTEAFF. The DNA for the CDR3 is TGTGCCAGCAGCCCGCTGGGGAGGACAGGGGACACTGAAGCTTTCTTT.